This TCR beta chain originates from a study of shared clonotypes between healthy human individuals. Terminally differentiated effector memory CD45RA+ cells were left out of the naive CD8 fraction, which was CD45RO-negative and positively selected for CCR7. The donor population consisted of healthy HIV-negative adults with no recent acute infections or vaccinations. Regarding the study as a whole: Among donors, sharing of clonotypes was expected to be affected by sequencing depth.

Per the germline V gene, CDR1 is MDHEN and CDR2 is SYDVKM. Trimming cost V 7 bases and J 5 bases; bases outside gene matches: 8. The CDR3 consists of 14 residues. Assay execution took place at the deep level. Original methodology: Quality scores were absent from the junction-only immunoSEQ sequences, so filtering differed. Some clones are missing from TCRdb's copy, which holds only in-frame ones; the method was immunoSEQ multiplex PCR. V, J and clone size reflect that table, while D and trimming were determined from the DNA. The repertoire has approximately 590,000 clones, nearly 97% of them found once; the top ten carry around 0.11%. Turning to this clone: Its antigen remains unknown.

The sequencing sample was made of naive CD8+ T cells sorted from blood. V usage is TRBV28 and J usage is TRBJ2-5; TRBD1 agrees at 9 bases. The origin of this receptor is a woman under 40 in good health. The CDR3: CASTEDRGHETQYF. The CDR3 DNA follows: TGTGCCAGCACCGAGGACAGGGGCCACGAGACCCAGTACTTC.